The 31 T cell receptor beta chains reported below all come from one sample, sequenced in a study of CD8 T cells in ankylosing spondylitis (dated by TCRdb to between 2016 and 2019). General conclusions and limits of the study: Blood from ankylosing spondylitis patients appeared to be characterized by a TCR beta motif composed of eight highly homologous amino acid variants.

Their cognate antigens are unknown. To prepare the library, 5' RACE was applied. Data came from an Illumina HiSeq 2500. Through fastp at Q25 and MiXCR, TCRdb rebuilt clones from the public reads, retaining in-frame beta chains. Rows merge per CDR3 protein into single entries with the most common DNA and genes. The sample table holds some 400,000 distinct CDR3 sequences, of which 20% to 25% were seen once. The top ten clones comprise about 17% of the sample. The source material was blood, either unsorted or a sorted T cell fraction (not recorded which). The receptors were gathered from a male donor with ankylosing spondylitis.

The chain joins TRBV7-9 to TRBJ2-2; maybe TRBD1 (6 bases). The CDR3 loop spans 15 amino acids. Trimming left V 3 bases short and J 6 bases short, with 14 bases between. Germline V gene data show CDR1 as SEHNR and CDR2 as FQNEAQ (reference sequence). The CDR3 DNA reads as TGTGCCAGCAGCTTGATACAGGGAAGGGCCGGGGAGCTGTTTTTT. Amino acids: CASSLIQGRAGELFF.

This clonotype was counted a few times. V usage is TRBV11-2 and J usage is TRBJ2-5, with TRBD2 matching 7 bases. The junction had 4 bases not matched to a gene; V was cut back by 3 bases and J by 0 bases. The germline CDR1 and CDR2 sequences are SGHAT and FQNNGV. The CDR3 sequence is 15 residues long. DNA for the CDR3: TGTGCCAGCAGCTTGGGGCGGGAGTACCAAGAGACCCAGTACTTC. As protein: CASSLGREYQETQYF.

This clonotype was recorded a few times. V and J are TRBV12-3 or TRBV12-4 and TRBJ1-2; no clear D. Trimming pared 2 bases from V and 3 bases from J, leaving 7 bases between. The CDR3 sequence is 13 residues long. CDR3 loop: CASSLYSDYGYTF. The CDR3 DNA reads as TGTGCCAGCAGTTTATACAGTGACTATGGCTACACCTTC.

This clonotype occurred once. This may come from a read error, since a much larger clone is one base off. This chain joins TRBV5-1 and TRBJ2-7; D is possibly TRBD1 (6 bases). This CDR3 contains 13 residues. CDR1 is SGHRS and CDR2 is YFSETQ in the germline V gene. V shed 2 bases and J shed 8 bases, with 14 bases lying between them. DNA for the CDR3: TGCGCCAGCAGCTTAGATCAGGGGAACAAGCAGTACTTC. This gives the protein CASSLDQGNKQYF.

This clonotype was counted a few times. This chain uses TRBV12-3 or TRBV12-4 with TRBJ1-6; D is undetermined. The CDR3 extends over 14 amino acids. V was pared by 2 bases and J by 7 bases, with 9 bases between. The CDR3 DNA sequence: TGTGCCAGCAGTTTATACGGAGGCAATTCACCCCTCCACTTT. Translation: CASSLYGGNSPLHF.

The chain uses TRBV15 and TRBJ1-1, with D possibly being TRBD1 (5 bases). There are 15 residues in the CDR3. The germline CDR1 and CDR2 sequences are LNHNV and YYDKDF (reference sequence). V was shortened by 1 base and J by 3 bases, with 12 bases between the two germline ends. CDR3 region: CATSRVIQVDTEAFF. DNA for the CDR3: TGTGCCACCAGCAGAGTAATACAGGTGGACACTGAAGCTTTCTTT.

This clonotype showed up many times. The chain has TRBV9 and TRBJ2-3; D remains ambiguous. Germline CDR1 is SGDLS and CDR2 is YYNGEE. CDR3 size: 12 residues. V was pared by 0 bases and J by 5 bases, with 4 bases between. The CDR3 coding sequence is TGTGCCAGCAGCGTAGACCTAGATACGCAGTATTTT. Protein: CASSVDLDTQYF.

This chain joins TRBV28 and TRBJ2-7; tentative D call: TRBD1 (5 bases). Germline CDR1 is MDHEN and CDR2 is SYDVKM. Trimming stripped 6 bases from V and 4 bases from J, with 16 bases between. The CDR3 loop spans 14 amino acids. CDR3 amino acids: CASRPSGGAYEQYF. The CDR3 coding sequence is TGTGCCAGCAGGCCGTCGGGTGGGGCATACGAGCAGTACTTC.

The J gene is TRBJ2-7, the V gene TRBV18; D may be TRBD2 (7 bases). The V end was cut by 6 bases, the J end by 7 bases, with 22 bases between. The germline V gene encodes CDR1 KGHSH and CDR2 LQKENI. The CDR3 sequence is 15 residues long. The CDR3 spells CASSPLGAGVHEQYF. The CDR3 DNA reads TGTGCCAGCTCCCCTTTGGGGGCGGGAGTTCATGAGCAGTACTTC.

The V call is TRBV7-2, the J call TRBJ1-2, with TRBD1 as a possible D gene (5 bases). The CDR3 has 16 amino acids. Germline V gene sequence: CDR1 SGHTA, CDR2 FQGNSA. Trimming pared 7 bases from V and 2 bases from J, leaving 20 bases between. Written as DNA, the CDR3 is TGTGCCAGCACCATTAGAACCCCAGGGAGGAACTATGGCTACACCTTC. This gives the protein CASTIRTPGRNYGYTF.

In this sample, this clonotype turned up a few times. This CDR3 reads CASSEYMGGAGVNEQFF. The CDR3 nucleotides read TGTGCCAGCAGTGAATATATGGGGGGGGCTGGAGTCAATGAGCAGTTCTTC. The genes are TRBV25-1 and TRBJ2-1, with D possibly being TRBD2 (7 bases). The CDR3 sequence is 17 residues long. Trimming cost V 0 bases and J 6 bases, with 18 bases left between them. The V gene's germline CDR1 is MGHDK and CDR2 SYGVNS.

This clonotype was seen a handful of times. The chain recombines TRBV11-2 with TRBJ2-5; D gene ambiguous. CDR1 and CDR2 (germline): SGHAT, FQNNGV. CDR3 length: 13 amino acids. V was pared by 5 bases and J by 2 bases, with 9 bases between. CDR3 region: CASSPRIQETQYF. CDR3 sequence (DNA): TGTGCCAGCAGCCCACGAATACAAGAGACCCAGTACTTC. Using reference TRBV11-2 and TRBJ2-5 for the parts outside the CDR3, the full variable domain is EAGVAQSPRYKIIEKRQSVAFWCNPISGHATLYWYQQILGQGPKLLIQFQNNGVVDDSQLPKDRFSAERLKGVDSTLKIQPAKLEDSAVYLCASSPRIQETQYFGPGTRLLVL.

This clonotype was seen once. V gene TRBV4-1 combines with J gene TRBJ2-6, with 9 bases lining up with TRBD1. CDR1 is MGHRA and CDR2 is YSYEKL in the germline V gene. The CDR3 has 17 amino acids. The V segment lost 4 bases and the J segment 0 bases; nucleotides outside the gene matches: 4. As DNA, the CDR3 is TGCGCCAGCAGCCGAGGGACAGGGAACTCTGGGGCCAACGTCCTGACTTTC. Its protein is CASSRGTGNSGANVLTF.

This clonotype showed up many times. The chain couples TRBV7-9 to TRBJ2-7; the match to TRBD2 covers 12 bases. The junction had 4 bases not matched to a gene; V was cut back by 5 bases and J by 2 bases. This CDR3 is built from 15 residues. Germline values: CDR1 SEHNR, CDR2 FQNEAQ (reference sequence). Here the CDR3 DNA reads TGTGCCAGCAGCCCAGGACTAGCGGGGACCTACGAGCAGTACTTC. Translating it yields CASSPGLAGTYEQYF.

This clonotype was counted a few times. The chain has TRBV29-1 and TRBJ2-1; 11 nucleotides match TRBD2. Germline CDR1 SQVTM, CDR2 ANQGSEA. The CDR3 is made up of 16 amino acids. The trim removed 5 bases at V and 4 bases at J, leaving 10 bases unmatched. CDR3 coding DNA: TGCAGCGTTCGCAACCGACTAGCGGGATCTTACAATGAGCAGTTCTTC. Its translation is CSVRNRLAGSYNEQFF.

This clonotype was seen once. V gene TRBV11-2 combines with J gene TRBJ2-2, with D uncertain. CDR3 length: 14 amino acids. V lost 5 bases, J lost 3 bases, and 10 bases lay in between. Looked up from germline, CDR1 is SGHAT and CDR2 is FQNNGV. CDR3 amino acids: CASSPGRYTGELFF. The CDR3 DNA is TGTGCCAGCAGCCCGGGCAGGTACACCGGGGAGCTGTTTTTT.

Only a few counts were recorded for this clonotype. The genes are TRBV10-3 and TRBJ2-2, with TRBD2 matching 9 bases. The ends lost 7 bases at V and 8 bases at J; junction bases unmatched: 5. Germline V lookup: CDR1 ENHRY, CDR2 SYGVKD. The length of the CDR3 is 13 residues. CDR3 residues: CAITSGNTGELFF. The CDR3 nucleotides are TGTGCCATCACTAGCGGGAATACGGGGGAGCTGTTTTTT.

J is TRBJ1-1 and V is TRBV7-2, with D possibly being TRBD1 (5 bases). The CDR3 covers 15 residues. Trimming pared 2 bases from V and 4 bases from J, leaving 14 bases between. Germline V gene lookup returns CDR1 SGHTA and CDR2 FQGNSA. As DNA, the CDR3 is TGTGCCAGCAGCTTAACGGGGCGCGGGGGCACTGAAGCTTTCTTT. Translation: CASSLTGRGGTEAFF.

In this sample, this clonotype turned up many times. J is TRBJ2-5 and V is TRBV29-1; TRBD1 agrees at 8 bases. Trimming at V came to 5 bases and at J to 2 bases, leaving 7 bases not matched to a gene. The CDR3 covers 14 residues. The V gene's germline CDR1 is SQVTM and CDR2 ANQGSEA. The CDR3: CSVQARQGQETQYF. The CDR3, as DNA: TGCAGCGTTCAAGCGAGACAGGGGCAAGAGACCCAGTACTTC.

The rearrangement joins TRBV28 to TRBJ2-1, with 10 bases fitting TRBD2. The trim removed 3 bases at V and 5 bases at J, leaving 10 bases unmatched. The germline CDR1 and CDR2 sequences are MDHEN and SYDVKM. There are 17 residues in the CDR3. The CDR3 nucleotides read TGTGCCAGCAGTTTGAGAGTCGGACTAGCGGTAAACAATGAGCAGTTCTTC. This translates into CASSLRVGLAVNNEQFF.

This chain links TRBV20-1 with TRBJ1-4, with a possible D match to TRBD1 (5 bases). The CDR3 contains 11 residues. Trimming stripped 2 bases from V and 13 bases from J, with 11 bases between. CDR1 and CDR2 from the germline V gene are DFQATT and SNEGSKA (reference sequence). The CDR3 sequence is CSARPGRGLFF. The CDR3 coding sequence is TGCAGTGCTAGACCTGGTAGGGGACTGTTTTTT.

The chain has TRBV29-1 and TRBJ2-3, with D hard to call. With 3 bases removed from V and 5 bases from J, the gap between germline ends came to 9 bases. Germline assignment: CDR1 SQVTM and CDR2 ANQGSEA. The CDR3 totals 12 residues. In DNA form, the CDR3 reads TGCAGCGTTGAGGAGTTGCAAGATACGCAGTATTTT. Protein sequence: CSVEELQDTQYF.

CDR3 amino acids: CSAQRRGLAANEQFF. The CDR3 DNA reads as TGCAGTGCGCAAAGGCGGGGACTAGCGGCCAATGAGCAGTTCTTC. The J gene is TRBJ2-1, the V gene TRBV20-1; 11 bases map to TRBD2. Germline CDR1 and CDR2: DFQATT and SNEGSKA (reference sequence). The V and J ends lost 6 bases and 6 bases, in that order; junction bases with no gene match: 10. The CDR3 extends over 15 amino acids.

The rearrangement links TRBV14 to TRBJ2-4; unclear D gene. Trimming removed 1 base at V and 0 bases at J, with 13 bases between. Looked up from germline, CDR1 is SGHDN and CDR2 is FVKESK. CDR3 length: 17 amino acids. The CDR3 DNA reads as TGTGCCAGCAGCCAAGTAACCGCGAATCTAGCCAAAAACATTCAGTACTTC. Translating gives CASSQVTANLAKNIQYF.

This clonotype was counted at least ten times. The V call is TRBV11-2, the J call TRBJ1-1; 9 bases are a match to TRBD1. Trimming at V came to 2 bases and at J to 4 bases, leaving 11 bases not matched to a gene. This CDR3 has 17 amino acids. Germline V gene sequence: CDR1 SGHAT, CDR2 FQNNGV. Here the CDR3 reads CASSLRWDREEGTEAFF. CDR3 bases: TGTGCCAGCAGCTTAAGGTGGGACAGGGAGGAAGGCACTGAAGCTTTCTTT.

CDR3 coding DNA: TGTGCCAGCAGCTTATATGGGGCTGAGGAGACCCAGTACTTC. It yields the protein CASSLYGAEETQYF. The chain carries TRBV7-3 and TRBJ2-5; a weak D match, TRBD1 (5 bases). Germline values: CDR1 SGHTA, CDR2 FQGTGA. This CDR3 is 14 amino acids long. Trimming pared 2 bases from V and 5 bases from J, leaving 12 bases between.

The chain is built from TRBV20-1 and TRBJ2-1; the match to TRBD2 covers 11 bases. The germline V gene encodes CDR1 DFQATT and CDR2 SNEGSKA (reference sequence). The CDR3 length is 16 residues. V shed 2 bases, J shed 3 bases, and the junction held 6 bases outside the gene matches. DNA of the CDR3: TGCAGTGCTAGATCGTTACTAGCGGGAGTCTACAATGAGCAGTTCTTC. As protein: CSARSLLAGVYNEQFF.

This clonotype occurred many times. The V and J genes are TRBV2 and TRBJ2-2; D call uncertain. Trimming cost V 4 bases and J 7 bases, with 7 bases left between them. CDR1 is SNHLY and CDR2 is FYNNEI in the germline V gene. CDR3 length: 12 residues. CDR3 nucleotide sequence: TGTGCCAGCAGTGTGAGCGTCGGGGAGCTGTTTTTT. Translating gives CASSVSVGELFF. Drawing the rest from reference TRBV2 and TRBJ2-2, the complete variable domain is EPEVTQTPSHQVTQMGQEVILRCVPISNHLYFYWYRQILGQKVEFLVSFYNNEISEKSEIFDDQFSVERPDGSNFTLKIRSTKLEDSAMYFCASSVSVGELFFGEGSRLTVL.

This clonotype was seen more than once but under ten times. The CDR3 sequence is CASSRRTSGRVDEQFF. The CDR3, as DNA: TGTGCCAGCAGCCGAAGGACTAGCGGGAGGGTCGATGAGCAGTTCTTC. The V call is TRBV11-1, the J call TRBJ2-1; TRBD2 aligns across 15 bases. V was pared by 5 bases and J by 8 bases, with 7 bases of the junction left unmatched. The CDR3 consists of 16 residues. In germline, CDR1 is SGHAT, CDR2 FQDESV (reference sequence).

This clonotype has just a few counts. This sequence joins TRBV20-1 and TRBJ2-2; TRBD2 agrees at 7 bases. CDR1 is DFQATT and CDR2 is SNEGSKA in the germline V gene (reference sequence). The CDR3 covers 14 residues. V shed 3 bases, J shed 1 base, and the junction held 2 bases outside the gene matches. CDR3: CSARASGNTGELFF. CDR3 DNA: TGCAGTGCTAGGGCTAGCGGGAACACCGGGGAGCTGTTTTTT.

The rearrangement joins TRBV7-8 to TRBJ2-1; unclear D gene. Per the germline V gene, CDR1 is SGHVS and CDR2 is FQNEAQ. V was clipped by 5 bases and J by 4 bases, with 15 bases between them. The length of the CDR3 is 15 residues. Here the CDR3 DNA reads TGTGCCAGCAGCCCCCTAACAGTACTTTACAATGAGCAGTTCTTC. This codes for CASSPLTVLYNEQFF.